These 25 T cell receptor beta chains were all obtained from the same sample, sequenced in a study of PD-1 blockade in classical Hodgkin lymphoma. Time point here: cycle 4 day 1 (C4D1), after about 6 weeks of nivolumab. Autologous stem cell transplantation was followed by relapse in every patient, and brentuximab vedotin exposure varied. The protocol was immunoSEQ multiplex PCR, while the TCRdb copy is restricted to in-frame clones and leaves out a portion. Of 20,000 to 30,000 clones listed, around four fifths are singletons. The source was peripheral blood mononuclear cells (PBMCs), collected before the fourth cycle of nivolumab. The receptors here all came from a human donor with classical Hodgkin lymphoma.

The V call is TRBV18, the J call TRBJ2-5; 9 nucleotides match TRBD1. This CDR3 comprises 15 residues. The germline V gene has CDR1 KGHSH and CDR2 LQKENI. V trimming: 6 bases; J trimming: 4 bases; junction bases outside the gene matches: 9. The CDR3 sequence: CASSSTGGIGETQYF. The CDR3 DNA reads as TGTGCCAGCTCGTCGACAGGGGGTATCGGAGAGACCCAGTACTTC.

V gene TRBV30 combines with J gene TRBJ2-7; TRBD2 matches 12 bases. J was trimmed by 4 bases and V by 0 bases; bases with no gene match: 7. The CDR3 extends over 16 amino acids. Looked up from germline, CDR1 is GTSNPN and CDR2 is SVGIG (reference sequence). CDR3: CAWSVPSGRAFYEQYF. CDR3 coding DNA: TGTGCCTGGAGTGTTCCTAGCGGGAGGGCCTTTTACGAGCAGTACTTC.

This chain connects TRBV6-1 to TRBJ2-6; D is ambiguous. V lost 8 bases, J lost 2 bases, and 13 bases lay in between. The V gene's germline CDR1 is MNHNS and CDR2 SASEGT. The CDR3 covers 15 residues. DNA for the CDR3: TGTGCCAGCTCATTTAGTTCAGCTGGGGCCAACGTCCTGACTTTC. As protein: CASSFSSAGANVLTF.

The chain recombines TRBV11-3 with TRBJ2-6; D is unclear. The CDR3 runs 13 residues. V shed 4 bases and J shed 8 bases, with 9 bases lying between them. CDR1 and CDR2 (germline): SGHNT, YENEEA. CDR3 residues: CASSSRLSNVLTF. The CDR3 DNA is TGTGCCAGCAGCTCTCGACTGTCCAACGTCCTGACTTTC.

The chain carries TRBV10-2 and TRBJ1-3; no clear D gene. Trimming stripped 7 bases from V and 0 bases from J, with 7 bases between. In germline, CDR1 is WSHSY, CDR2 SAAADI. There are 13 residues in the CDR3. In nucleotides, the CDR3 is TGCGCCAGCAAGGAGAGCTCTGGAAACACCATATATTTT. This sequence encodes CASKESSGNTIYF.

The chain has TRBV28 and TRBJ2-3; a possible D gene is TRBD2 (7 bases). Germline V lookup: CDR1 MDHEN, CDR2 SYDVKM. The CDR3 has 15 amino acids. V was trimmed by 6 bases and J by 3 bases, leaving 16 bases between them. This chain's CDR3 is CASSLLGRGTDTQYF. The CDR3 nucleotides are TGTGCCAGCAGCTTGCTGGGGAGGGGGACAGATACGCAGTATTTT.

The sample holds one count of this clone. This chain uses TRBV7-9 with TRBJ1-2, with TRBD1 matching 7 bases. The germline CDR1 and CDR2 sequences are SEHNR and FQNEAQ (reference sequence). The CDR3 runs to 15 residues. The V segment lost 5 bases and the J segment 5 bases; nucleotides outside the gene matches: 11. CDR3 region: CASSLQGTFRYGYTF. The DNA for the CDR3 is TGTGCCAGCAGCCTACAGGGGACTTTTCGGTATGGCTACACCTTC.

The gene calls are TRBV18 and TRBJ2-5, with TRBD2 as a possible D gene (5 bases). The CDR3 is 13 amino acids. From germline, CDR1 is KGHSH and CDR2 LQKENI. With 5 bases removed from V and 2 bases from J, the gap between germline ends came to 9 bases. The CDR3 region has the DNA TGTGCCAGCTCAACGGACTTGCAAGAGACCCAGTACTTC. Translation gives CASSTDLQETQYF.

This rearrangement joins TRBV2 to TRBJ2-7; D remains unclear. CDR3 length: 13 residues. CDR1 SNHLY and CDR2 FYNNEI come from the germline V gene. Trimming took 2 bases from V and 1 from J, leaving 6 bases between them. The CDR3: CASSERWSYEQYF. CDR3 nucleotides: TGTGCCAGCAGTGAAAGGTGGTCCTACGAGCAGTACTTC.

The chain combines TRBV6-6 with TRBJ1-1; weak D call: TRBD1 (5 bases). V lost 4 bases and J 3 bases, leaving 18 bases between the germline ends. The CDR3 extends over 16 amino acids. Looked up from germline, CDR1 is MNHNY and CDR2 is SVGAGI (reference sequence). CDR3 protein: CASSWTPNLEDTEAFF. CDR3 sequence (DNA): TGTGCCAGCAGTTGGACACCGAATCTCGAGGACACTGAAGCTTTCTTT.

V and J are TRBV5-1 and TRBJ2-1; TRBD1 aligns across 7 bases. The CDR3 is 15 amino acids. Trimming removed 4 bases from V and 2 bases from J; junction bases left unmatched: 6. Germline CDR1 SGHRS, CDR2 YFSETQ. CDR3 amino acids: CASSPGQTTYNEQFF. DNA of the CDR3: TGCGCCAGCAGCCCGGGACAGACTACCTACAATGAGCAGTTCTTC.

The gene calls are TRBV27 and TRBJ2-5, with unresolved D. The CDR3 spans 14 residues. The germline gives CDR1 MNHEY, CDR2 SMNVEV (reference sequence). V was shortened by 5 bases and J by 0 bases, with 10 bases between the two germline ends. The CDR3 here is CASSLTPYQETQYF. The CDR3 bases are TGTGCCAGCAGTCTGACTCCGTACCAAGAGACCCAGTACTTC.

CDR3 nucleotide sequence: TGTGCCAGCAGGCCGGGACCTACAAATCTTGAGCAGTACTTC. It encodes CASRPGPTNLEQYF. The rearrangement uses TRBV6-6 and TRBJ2-7, with D perhaps assigned TRBD1 or TRBD2 (5 bases each). V gave up 6 bases and J gave up 7 bases, with 19 bases separating them. Germline CDR1 MNHNY, CDR2 SVGAGI (reference sequence). The CDR3 has 14 residues.

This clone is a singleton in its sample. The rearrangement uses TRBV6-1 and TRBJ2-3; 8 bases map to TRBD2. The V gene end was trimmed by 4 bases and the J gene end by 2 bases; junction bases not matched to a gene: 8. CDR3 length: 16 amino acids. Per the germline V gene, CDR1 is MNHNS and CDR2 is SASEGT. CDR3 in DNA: TGTGCCAGCAGTGGACTACTAGCGGCGTTCACAGATACGCAGTATTTT. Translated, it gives CASSGLLAAFTDTQYF.

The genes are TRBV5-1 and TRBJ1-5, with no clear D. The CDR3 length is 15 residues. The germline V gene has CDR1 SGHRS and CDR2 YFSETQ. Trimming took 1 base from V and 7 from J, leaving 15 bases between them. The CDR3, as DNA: TGCGCCAGCAGCTTGAACGGCTTCCCGGGGCAGCCCCAGCATTTT. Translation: CASSLNGFPGQPQHF.

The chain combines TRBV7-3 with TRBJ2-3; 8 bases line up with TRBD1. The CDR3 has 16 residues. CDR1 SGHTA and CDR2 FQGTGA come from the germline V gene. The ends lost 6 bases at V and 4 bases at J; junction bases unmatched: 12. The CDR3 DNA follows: TGTGCCAGCAGTACGTCCGAGGGACAGGACCCAGATACGCAGTATTTT. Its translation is CASSTSEGQDPDTQYF.

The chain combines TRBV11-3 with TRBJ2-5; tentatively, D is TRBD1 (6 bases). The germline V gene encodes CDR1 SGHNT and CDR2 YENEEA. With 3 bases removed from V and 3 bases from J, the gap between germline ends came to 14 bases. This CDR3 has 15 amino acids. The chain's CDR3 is CASSFSPGTKETQYF. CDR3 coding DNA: TGTGCCAGCAGCTTCTCTCCCGGGACAAAAGAGACCCAGTACTTC.

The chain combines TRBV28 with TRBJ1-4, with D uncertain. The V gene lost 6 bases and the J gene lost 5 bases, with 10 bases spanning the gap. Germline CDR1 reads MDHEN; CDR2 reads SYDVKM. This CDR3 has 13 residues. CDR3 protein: CASSPPKNEKLFF. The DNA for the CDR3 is TGTGCCAGCAGCCCTCCGAAGAATGAAAAACTGTTTTTT.

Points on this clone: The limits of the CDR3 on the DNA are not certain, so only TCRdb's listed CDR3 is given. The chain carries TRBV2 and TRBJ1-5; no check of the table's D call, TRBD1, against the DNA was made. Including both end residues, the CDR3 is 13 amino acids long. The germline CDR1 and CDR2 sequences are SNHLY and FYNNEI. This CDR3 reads CASILDRGSDQHF.

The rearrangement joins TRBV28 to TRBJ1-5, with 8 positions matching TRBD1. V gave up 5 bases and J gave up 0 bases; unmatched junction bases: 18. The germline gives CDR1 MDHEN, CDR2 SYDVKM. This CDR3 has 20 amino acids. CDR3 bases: TGTGCCAGCAGTGTGGACAGGGCCTTTAGTTCCCCACCTAGCAATCAGCCCCAGCATTTT. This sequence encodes CASSVDRAFSSPPSNQPQHF.

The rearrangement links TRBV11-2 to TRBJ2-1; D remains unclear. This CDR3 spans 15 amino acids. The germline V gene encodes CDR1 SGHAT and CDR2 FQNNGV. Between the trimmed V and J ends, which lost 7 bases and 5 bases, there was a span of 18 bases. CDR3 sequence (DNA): TGTGCCAGCAAGTACACAGCTTACGGAAACAATGAGCAGTTCTTC. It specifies CASKYTAYGNNEQFF. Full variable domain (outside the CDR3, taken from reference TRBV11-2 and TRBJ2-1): EAGVAQSPRYKIIEKRQSVAFWCNPISGHATLYWYQQILGQGPKLLIQFQNNGVVDDSQLPKDRFSAERLKGVDSTLKIQPAKLEDSAVYLCASKYTAYGNNEQFFGPGTRLTVL.

This chain's CDR3 is CASRAGFNGEQYF. CDR3 DNA sequence: TGTGCCAGCAGGGCTGGGTTTAACGGCGAGCAGTACTTC. This chain connects TRBV27 to TRBJ2-7; D remains unclear. Germline V lookup: CDR1 MNHEY, CDR2 SMNVEV (reference sequence). This CDR3 has 13 residues. The V gene lost 6 bases and the J gene lost 6 bases, with 15 bases spanning the gap.

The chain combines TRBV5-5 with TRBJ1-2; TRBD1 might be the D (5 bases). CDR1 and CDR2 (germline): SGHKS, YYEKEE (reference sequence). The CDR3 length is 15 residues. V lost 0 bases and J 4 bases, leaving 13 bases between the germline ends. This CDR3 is CASSLEWGSVYGYTF. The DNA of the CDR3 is TGTGCCAGCAGCTTGGAGTGGGGCTCAGTCTATGGCTACACCTTC.

The CDR3 nucleotides are TGTGCCAGCAGCTTGGGAATGAGCTCCTACGAGCAGTACTTC. Protein sequence: CASSLGMSSYEQYF. The J gene is TRBJ2-7, the V gene TRBV5-6; no firm D call. The V end lost 0 bases, the J end lost 0 bases, and 7 bases lay between the germline ends. Per germline, CDR1 SGHDT and CDR2 YYEEEE. The CDR3 totals 14 residues.

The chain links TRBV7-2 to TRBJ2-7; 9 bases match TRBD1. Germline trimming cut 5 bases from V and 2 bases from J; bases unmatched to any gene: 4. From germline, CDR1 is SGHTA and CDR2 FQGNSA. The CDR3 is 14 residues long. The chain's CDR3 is CASSQDRGPYEQYF. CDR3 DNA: TGTGCCAGCAGCCAGGACAGGGGCCCCTACGAGCAGTACTTC.